This T cell receptor (beta chain) is drawn from a study of tumor and adjacent non-tumor tissue in lung cancer. Study-level background: Patients comprised about a dozen adenocarcinoma, a couple of squamous cell carcinoma and 1 small cell lung cancer. The patients, approximately nine men and roughly 5 women, were about 30 to 76 with stage I to III disease.

No cell sorting was done before RNA was extracted from the tissue. Distant lung tissue was collected more than 3 cm away from the tumor edge. A modified ARM-PCR protocol with three rounds of nested PCR amplified TCRbeta. TCRdb reprocessed the multiplex PCR reads with MiXCR, giving one entry per CDR3 protein. Among some 100,000 distinct CDR3 sequences, 65% were seen once, and the ten largest hold approximately 18%. The table lists this clonotype with a count of one. Its antigen is unidentified. Study-wide results and caveats: Tumor tissue had significantly higher TCR diversity than normal lung. In normal lung, the top 100 clones were significantly more dominant than in tumor.

Germline V gene data show CDR1 as SGHNT and CDR2 as YYREEE (reference sequence). Trimming cost V 6 bases and J 12 bases; bases outside gene matches: 19. This CDR3 region has 17 residues. J is TRBJ2-2 and V is TRBV5-4; TRBD2 agrees at 11 bases. This clonotype originated in a man aged 30 to 39 with non-small cell lung cancer. The sample comprised distant non-tumor lung tissue. The DNA of the CDR3 is TGTGCCAGCAACGACGCCGTACTAGCGGGAGTTACTGGGAAGCTGTTTTTT. Protein sequence: CASNDAVLAGVTGKLFF.